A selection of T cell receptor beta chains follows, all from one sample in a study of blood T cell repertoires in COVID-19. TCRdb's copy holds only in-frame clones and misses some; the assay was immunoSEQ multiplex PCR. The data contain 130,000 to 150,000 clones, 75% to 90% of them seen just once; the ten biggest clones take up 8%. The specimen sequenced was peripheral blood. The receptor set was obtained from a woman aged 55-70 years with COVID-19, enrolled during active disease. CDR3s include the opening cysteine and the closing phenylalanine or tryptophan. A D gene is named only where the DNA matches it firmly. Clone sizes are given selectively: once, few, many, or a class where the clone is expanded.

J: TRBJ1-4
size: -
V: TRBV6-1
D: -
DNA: TGTGCCAGCAGTGCCTCCCAGGGCAGGGCTAATGAAAAACTGTTTTTT
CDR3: CASSASQGRANEKLFF

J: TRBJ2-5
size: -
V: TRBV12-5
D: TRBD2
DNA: TGTGCTAGTGGTTGGACCACTACTAGCGGGGGGGCTGGAGAGACCCAGTACTTC
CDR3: CASGWTTTSGGAGETQYF

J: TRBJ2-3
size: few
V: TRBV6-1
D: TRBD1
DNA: TGTGCCAGCAGTGGGGCCTGGGACAGGGGAATAGATACGCAGTATTTT
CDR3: CASSGAWDRGIDTQYF

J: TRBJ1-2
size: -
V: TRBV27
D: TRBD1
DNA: TGTGCCAGCAGTTTTAGGGCCAGGGGGCCCGCGAACTATGGCTACACCTTC
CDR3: CASSFRARGPANYGYTF

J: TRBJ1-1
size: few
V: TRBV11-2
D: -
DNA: TGTGCCAGCAGCTTCGGACAGACTACCCTGAACACTGAAGCTTTCTTT
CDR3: CASSFGQTTLNTEAFF

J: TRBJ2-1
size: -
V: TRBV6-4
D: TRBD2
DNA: TGTGCCAGCAGTGGCTCCCCTAGCGGTTTAAAGCAGTTCTTC
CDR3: CASSGSPSGLKQFF

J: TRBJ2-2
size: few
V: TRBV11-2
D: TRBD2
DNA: TGTGCCAGCAGCTTAGTATCCCTGCGGGGGGGAAACACCGGGGAGCTGTTTTTT
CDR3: CASSLVSLRGGNTGELFF

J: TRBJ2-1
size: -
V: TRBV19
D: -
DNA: TGTGCCAGTAGATTAGGACTGAGCTACAATGAGCAGTTCTTC
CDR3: CASRLGLSYNEQFF

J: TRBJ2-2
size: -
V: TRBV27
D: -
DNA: TGTGCCAGCAGTTCCCGGAGGTTCGCGAACACCGGGGAGCTGTTTTTT
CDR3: CASSSRRFANTGELFF

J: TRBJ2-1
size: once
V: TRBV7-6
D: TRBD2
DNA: TGTGCCAGCAGCTTGAATAGCGGGGGCCTTTACAATGAGCAGTTCTTC
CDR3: CASSLNSGGLYNEQFF

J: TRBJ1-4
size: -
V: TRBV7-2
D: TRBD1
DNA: TGTGCCAGCAGCCCGCGACAGGGAAGGGAAAAACTGTTTTTT
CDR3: CASSPRQGREKLFF

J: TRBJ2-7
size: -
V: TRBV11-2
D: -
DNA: TGTGCCAGCCAAAGACTCGCCGAGCAGTACTTC
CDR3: CASQRLAEQYF

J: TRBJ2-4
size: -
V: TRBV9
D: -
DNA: TGTGCCAGCAGCCCCACAGACCCTGAAGCCAAAAACATTCAGTACTTC
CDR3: CASSPTDPEAKNIQYF

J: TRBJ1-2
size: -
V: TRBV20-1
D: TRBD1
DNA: TGCAGTGCTAGTAGTCGGGTCAGGGGGCGAGGCTACACCTTC
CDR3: CSASSRVRGRGYTF

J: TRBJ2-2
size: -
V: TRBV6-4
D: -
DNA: TGTGCCAGCAGTGTCCACTCCTCGAACACCGGGGAGCTGTTTTTT
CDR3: CASSVHSSNTGELFF

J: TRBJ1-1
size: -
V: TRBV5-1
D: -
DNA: TGCGCCAGCAGCTTGCAGGATTACATGAACACTGAAGCTTTCTTT
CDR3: CASSLQDYMNTEAFF